A selection of T cell receptor beta chains follows, all from one sample in a study of radiation and T cells in renal cell carcinoma. This table comes from immunoSEQ multiplex PCR, and its TCRdb copy is limited to in-frame clones, with some not included. The profile covers more than 140,000 clones, with less than 90% appearing a single time and approximately 20% taken by the ten largest. Material: blood, obtained from a patient whose treatment included radiotherapy and nephrectomy. The source of these receptors is a woman aged 45-59 years with renal cell carcinoma. CDR3s include the opening cysteine and the closing phenylalanine or tryptophan. The order of the fields is V gene, D gene, J gene, clone size, CDR3 protein, CDR3 DNA. D genes are given only for firm matches. Clone size appears in some rows only: once, few, many, or a class for an expanded clone.

v_call: TRBV4-1
d_call: -
j_call: TRBJ2-1
clone_size: -
cdr3_aa: CASSHPRRQSSYNEQFF
cdr3_nt: TGCGCCAGCAGCCACCCTCGTAGACAGAGCTCCTACAATGAGCAGTTCTTC

v_call: TRBV30
d_call: -
j_call: TRBJ2-6
clone_size: few
cdr3_aa: CAWSVGANVLTF
cdr3_nt: TGTGCCTGGAGTGTAGGGGCCAACGTCCTGACTTTC

v_call: TRBV6-1
d_call: TRBD2
j_call: TRBJ2-1
clone_size: -
cdr3_aa: CASSEASSGIRNEQFF
cdr3_nt: TGTGCCAGCAGTGAAGCCTCGAGCGGGATAAGGAATGAGCAGTTCTTC

v_call: TRBV4-3
d_call: -
j_call: TRBJ1-2
clone_size: -
cdr3_aa: CASSQGGAVRDRGGYTF
cdr3_nt: TGCGCCAGCAGCCAAGGAGGGGCCGTGAGGGATCGGGGTGGCTACACCTTC

v_call: TRBV9
d_call: -
j_call: TRBJ1-1
clone_size: few
cdr3_aa: CASSVGGHGNTEAFF
cdr3_nt: TGTGCCAGCAGCGTAGGGGGTCATGGGAACACTGAAGCTTTCTTT

v_call: TRBV5-1
d_call: -
j_call: TRBJ2-7
clone_size: -
cdr3_aa: CASSRGQTYEQYF
cdr3_nt: TGCGCCAGCAGCCGCGGACAGACCTACGAGCAGTACTTC

v_call: TRBV29-1
d_call: -
j_call: TRBJ2-6
clone_size: -
cdr3_aa: CSVNTGANVLTF
cdr3_nt: TGCAGCGTGAACACTGGGGCCAACGTCCTGACTTTC

v_call: TRBV2
d_call: -
j_call: TRBJ2-7
clone_size: -
cdr3_aa: CASSGADSSYEQYF
cdr3_nt: TGTGCCAGCAGTGGTGCAGACTCCTCCTACGAGCAGTACTTC

v_call: TRBV4-2
d_call: TRBD2
j_call: TRBJ2-7
clone_size: -
cdr3_aa: CASSQDVTSGRYEQYF
cdr3_nt: TGTGCCAGCAGCCAAGATGTCACTAGCGGGAGGTACGAGCAGTACTTC

v_call: TRBV5-1
d_call: -
j_call: TRBJ2-7
clone_size: -
cdr3_aa: CASSLEQLYEQYF
cdr3_nt: TGCGCCAGCAGCTTGGAGCAGCTCTACGAGCAGTACTTC

v_call: TRBV27
d_call: -
j_call: TRBJ2-7
clone_size: -
cdr3_aa: CASSLTGFYEQYF
cdr3_nt: TGTGCCAGCAGTTTAACAGGGTTTTACGAGCAGTACTTC

v_call: TRBV7-2
d_call: -
j_call: TRBJ1-5
clone_size: -
cdr3_aa: CASSTQFNQPQHF
cdr3_nt: TGTGCCAGCAGCACACAGTTCAATCAGCCCCAGCATTTT

v_call: TRBV29-1
d_call: -
j_call: TRBJ2-7
clone_size: -
cdr3_aa: CSACKDPREQYF
cdr3_nt: TGCAGCGCCTGTAAGGACCCCCGCGAGCAGTACTTC

v_call: TRBV27
d_call: TRBD1
j_call: TRBJ2-5
clone_size: -
cdr3_aa: CASRATGARSWETQYF
cdr3_nt: TGTGCCAGCAGAGCTACAGGGGCTCGGAGCTGGGAGACCCAGTACTTC

v_call: TRBV7-2
d_call: -
j_call: TRBJ2-3
clone_size: -
cdr3_aa: CASSPGPRGLTDTQYF
cdr3_nt: TGTGCCAGCAGCCCTGGTCCGCGGGGGCTCACAGATACGCAGTATTTT

v_call: TRBV5-1
d_call: -
j_call: TRBJ2-1
clone_size: -
cdr3_aa: CASSPDSHNEQFF
cdr3_nt: TGCGCCAGCAGCCCGGACAGCCACAATGAGCAGTTCTTC

v_call: TRBV4-2
d_call: TRBD1
j_call: TRBJ2-7
clone_size: -
cdr3_aa: CASSQDVGDSSYEQYF
cdr3_nt: TGTGCCAGCAGCCAAGATGTGGGGGACAGTTCCTACGAGCAGTACTTC

v_call: TRBV7-2
d_call: TRBD1
j_call: TRBJ1-5
clone_size: -
cdr3_aa: CASSTGTVISPQHF
cdr3_nt: TGTGCCAGCAGCACAGGGACAGTCATATCGCCCCAGCATTTT

v_call: TRBV7-6
d_call: -
j_call: TRBJ1-4
clone_size: -
cdr3_aa: CASSLFATNEKLFF
cdr3_nt: TGTGCCAGCAGCTTATTTGCGACTAACGAAAAACTGTTTTTT

v_call: TRBV9
d_call: -
j_call: TRBJ1-2
clone_size: -
cdr3_aa: CASSPGQGHKLGLHGYTF
cdr3_nt: TGTGCCAGCAGCCCGGGACAAGGTCACAAGCTAGGGCTGCATGGCTACACCTTC

v_call: TRBV2
d_call: -
j_call: TRBJ2-7
clone_size: -
cdr3_aa: CASSLGLGASVEQYF
cdr3_nt: TGTGCCAGCAGTTTGGGGCTCGGCGCTAGCGTCGAGCAGTACTTC

v_call: TRBV5-4
d_call: TRBD1
j_call: TRBJ1-4
clone_size: -
cdr3_aa: CASSGAGGGEKLFF
cdr3_nt: TGTGCCAGCAGCGGAGCAGGGGGAGGTGAAAAACTGTTTTTT

v_call: TRBV7-8
d_call: -
j_call: TRBJ2-6
clone_size: -
cdr3_aa: CASTKLNSGANVLTF
cdr3_nt: TGTGCCAGCACCAAACTAAACTCTGGGGCCAACGTCCTGACTTTC

v_call: TRBV5-8
d_call: TRBD1
j_call: TRBJ1-5
clone_size: -
cdr3_aa: CASSVGTDPNQPQHF
cdr3_nt: TGTGCCAGCAGCGTCGGGACAGACCCCAATCAGCCCCAGCATTTT

v_call: TRBV15
d_call: -
j_call: TRBJ1-5
clone_size: few
cdr3_aa: CATSRDRGGIQPQHF
cdr3_nt: TGTGCCACCAGCAGAGATAGGGGGGGTATCCAGCCCCAGCATTTT

v_call: TRBV5-4
d_call: -
j_call: TRBJ1-2
clone_size: -
cdr3_aa: CASSFTGTFYGYTF
cdr3_nt: TGTGCCAGCAGTTTCACCGGGACCTTCTATGGCTACACCTTC

v_call: TRBV6-4
d_call: TRBD1
j_call: TRBJ1-1
clone_size: -
cdr3_aa: CVKRGGRKNTEAFF
cdr3_nt: TGTGTCAAAAGAGGGGGCAGAAAGAACACTGAAGCTTTCTTT

v_call: TRBV11-2
d_call: -
j_call: TRBJ2-7
clone_size: -
cdr3_aa: CASSLARQVNYEQYF
cdr3_nt: TGTGCCAGCAGCTTAGCCCGACAGGTTAACTACGAGCAGTACTTC

v_call: TRBV6-5
d_call: -
j_call: TRBJ2-3
clone_size: -
cdr3_aa: CASSTINTQYF
cdr3_nt: TGTGCCAGCAGTACTATTAATACGCAGTATTTT

v_call: TRBV14
d_call: -
j_call: TRBJ1-1
clone_size: -
cdr3_aa: CASSYTENTEAFF
cdr3_nt: TGTGCCAGCAGCTACACAGAGAACACTGAAGCTTTCTTT

v_call: TRBV6-5
d_call: -
j_call: TRBJ1-1
clone_size: -
cdr3_aa: CASSASQYTEAFF
cdr3_nt: TGTGCCAGCAGTGCATCCCAATACACTGAAGCTTTCTTT

v_call: TRBV9
d_call: TRBD2
j_call: TRBJ2-3
clone_size: -
cdr3_aa: CASSAGLAGGVADTQYF
cdr3_nt: TGTGCCAGCAGCGCGGGACTAGCGGGAGGGGTGGCAGATACGCAGTATTTT

v_call: TRBV9
d_call: -
j_call: TRBJ2-5
clone_size: once
cdr3_aa: CASSVTLGQETQYF
cdr3_nt: TGTGCCAGCAGCGTCACATTGGGCCAAGAGACCCAGTACTTC

v_call: TRBV5-1
d_call: -
j_call: TRBJ2-7
clone_size: -
cdr3_aa: CASSLQGSYEQYF
cdr3_nt: TGCGCCAGCAGCTTACAGGGTTCCTACGAGCAGTACTTC

v_call: TRBV5-1
d_call: -
j_call: TRBJ2-7
clone_size: -
cdr3_aa: CASSSDRTASYEQYF
cdr3_nt: TGCGCCAGCTCCTCCGACCGGACGGCCTCCTACGAGCAGTACTTC

v_call: TRBV9
d_call: -
j_call: TRBJ2-2
clone_size: few
cdr3_aa: CASMVSPWATGELFF
cdr3_nt: TGTGCCAGCATGGTCTCACCTTGGGCCACCGGGGAGCTGTTTTTT

v_call: TRBV27
d_call: -
j_call: TRBJ2-7
clone_size: -
cdr3_aa: CASLRPYEQYF
cdr3_nt: TGTGCCAGCCTTCGCCCTTACGAGCAGTACTTC

v_call: TRBV7-2
d_call: -
j_call: TRBJ2-3
clone_size: -
cdr3_aa: CASSLVRGAPQYF
cdr3_nt: TGTGCCAGCAGCTTAGTAAGAGGGGCTCCGCAGTATTTT

v_call: TRBV18
d_call: TRBD1
j_call: TRBJ2-1
clone_size: -
cdr3_aa: CASSPDRVNNEQFF
cdr3_nt: TGTGCCAGCTCACCGGACAGGGTCAACAATGAGCAGTTCTTC

v_call: TRBV13
d_call: TRBD1
j_call: TRBJ2-6
clone_size: -
cdr3_aa: CASSSDRGFSGANVLTF
cdr3_nt: TGTGCCAGCAGCTCGGACAGGGGATTCTCTGGGGCCAACGTCCTGACTTTC

v_call: TRBV12-5
d_call: -
j_call: TRBJ2-6
clone_size: -
cdr3_aa: CASGLFLGDRSGANVLTF
cdr3_nt: TGTGCTAGTGGTTTATTTCTGGGCGACCGCTCTGGGGCCAACGTCCTGACTTTC

v_call: TRBV7-2
d_call: -
j_call: TRBJ1-1
clone_size: few
cdr3_aa: CASSPASGGDEAFF
cdr3_nt: TGTGCCAGCAGCCCAGCCTCGGGTGGGGATGAAGCTTTCTTT

v_call: TRBV7-8
d_call: -
j_call: TRBJ1-3
clone_size: -
cdr3_aa: CASSPAISGNTIYF
cdr3_nt: TGTGCCAGCAGCCCAGCGATCTCTGGAAACACCATATATTTT

v_call: TRBV25-1
d_call: -
j_call: TRBJ2-5
clone_size: -
cdr3_aa: CASSEFGRPQETQYF
cdr3_nt: TGTGCCAGCAGTGAATTTGGGAGGCCCCAAGAGACCCAGTACTTC

v_call: TRBV18
d_call: -
j_call: TRBJ2-5
clone_size: -
cdr3_aa: CASDSGQVQTQYF
cdr3_nt: TGTGCCAGCGACTCAGGACAAGTCCAGACCCAGTACTTC

v_call: TRBV10-3
d_call: TRBD2
j_call: TRBJ2-2
clone_size: once
cdr3_aa: CAISESTGSGMSGELFF
cdr3_nt: TGTGCCATCAGTGAGTCGACGGGTAGCGGGATGTCCGGGGAGCTGTTTTTT

v_call: TRBV29-1
d_call: TRBD1
j_call: TRBJ2-3
clone_size: once
cdr3_aa: CSGSPGQGGTDTQYF
cdr3_nt: TGCAGCGGTTCCCCGGGACAGGGAGGCACAGATACGCAGTATTTT

v_call: TRBV2
d_call: -
j_call: TRBJ2-5
clone_size: -
cdr3_aa: CASRVDSGIGETQYF
cdr3_nt: TGTGCCAGCAGGGTGGATAGCGGTATAGGAGAGACCCAGTACTTC